This T cell receptor (beta chain) was recorded in a study of CD8+ T cells in alopecia areata. Study-level results: Numerous expanded lesional clones remained in scalp and blood during tofacitinib. Tofacitinib yielded significantly lower scalp clonality and fewer expanded CD8+ clones among the top 100. Normal scalp showed lower clonality than lesional scalp, especially alopecia totalis/universalis. For baseline CD8+ expansion, any link to response stays uncertain with one nonresponder.

Sequencing templates came from extracted RNA that was reverse transcribed into cDNA. Some clones are missing from TCRdb's copy, which holds only in-frame ones; the method was immunoSEQ multiplex PCR. The sample lists about 200,000 clones, roughly two fifths occurring once. Germline lookup yields CDR1 MNHNY and CDR2 SVGAGI (reference sequence). The CDR3 has 12 residues. Trimming left V 2 bases short and J 6 bases short, with 6 bases between. Specified treatment: oral pan-JAK inhibitor, 5-10 mg twice daily. Comment on this clone: What it recognizes is unknown.

The TCR originated in a human donor with alopecia areata. The rearrangement joins TRBV6-6 to TRBJ2-3; D not resolved. Here the sequenced sample was CD4+ T cells sorted from blood, taken at week 34, from a patient treated with tofacitinib. The DNA of the CDR3 is TGTGCCAGCAGTTACATGGGGGATACGCAGTATTTT. Its protein is CASSYMGDTQYF.